The subject of this entry is one T cell receptor beta chain. As processed by the authors: Reference gene primer amplification gave nucleated cell count estimates. Some clones are missing from TCRdb's copy, which holds only in-frame ones; the method was immunoSEQ multiplex PCR. For V, J and clone size, that table is used; D and trimming come from the DNA. The table lists about 69,000 clones, 85% to 90% of them singletons. The CDR3 runs to 15 residues. The germline V gene encodes CDR1 GTSNPN and CDR2 SVGIG (reference sequence). V shed 2 bases and J 0 bases; nucleotides not matched to a gene: 5. The entry originates in a study of blood T cell repertoires in COVID-19. Turning to the study itself: Some COVID-19 samples were acute and others convalescent; all came from the United States, Italy and Spain. The cDNA or gDNA used as material had been derived from T cells, B-cell-depleted T cells, or PBMCs.

Sequenced input: peripheral blood. This receptor was identified in a man aged 45-60 years with acute or convalescent COVID-19. The chain couples TRBV30 to TRBJ2-7; TRBD1 aligns across 9 bases. CDR3 protein: CAWSLGQGSSYEQYF. For the CDR3, the DNA is TGTGCCTGGAGTCTAGGACAGGGGAGCTCCTACGAGCAGTACTTC.